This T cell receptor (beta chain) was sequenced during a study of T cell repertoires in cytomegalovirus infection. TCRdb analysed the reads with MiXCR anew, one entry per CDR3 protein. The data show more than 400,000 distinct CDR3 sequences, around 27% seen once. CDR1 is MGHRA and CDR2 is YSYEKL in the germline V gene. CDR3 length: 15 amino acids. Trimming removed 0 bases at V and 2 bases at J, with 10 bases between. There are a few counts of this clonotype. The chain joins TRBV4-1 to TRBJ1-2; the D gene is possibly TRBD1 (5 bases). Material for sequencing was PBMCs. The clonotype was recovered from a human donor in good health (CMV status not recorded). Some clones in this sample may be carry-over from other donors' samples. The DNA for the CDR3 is TGCGCCAGCAGCCAAGAAAGGGCAGGGAACTATGGCTACACCTTC. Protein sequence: CASSQERAGNYGYTF.